Listed here are 17 T cell receptor beta chains from one sample, sequenced in a study of vaccination and CD4 T cells after COVID-19. Treatment indicated: roughly nine-day PBMC culture with coronavirus spike peptide pools or control peptides (ViraFEST assay). Their antigens are not known. Cultured CD4+ T cell DNA underwent sequencing with the Oncomine TCR Beta short-read assay. TCRdb ran MiXCR on the PCR reads and lists one entry per CDR3 protein. The sample includes around 8,400 distinct CDR3 sequences, more than 55% of them seen just once. Sequenced sample: CD4+ T cells from blood, cultured in vitro. The receptors come from a human donor who had recovered from COVID-19.

The chain employs TRBV28 and TRBJ2-5, with 12 bases that match TRBD1. The CDR3 is 14 residues long. Trimming cost V 6 bases and J 5 bases; bases outside gene matches: 4. From germline, CDR1 is MDHEN and CDR2 SYDVKM. The chain's CDR3 is CASRGQGAWETQYF. In DNA form, the CDR3 reads TGTGCCAGCAGGGGACAGGGGGCTTGGGAGACCCAGTACTTC.

J is TRBJ2-3 and V is TRBV7-9; TRBD1 is a possible D gene (5 bases). Germline-derived CDR1 and CDR2 are SEHNR and FQNEAQ (reference sequence). The V end was cut by 2 bases, the J end by 4 bases, with 10 bases between. The CDR3 length is 14 residues. CDR3 sequence reads: CASSLSRGADTQYF. The CDR3 bases are TGTGCCAGCAGCTTATCAAGGGGCGCAGATACGCAGTATTTT.

The chain employs TRBV12-3 or TRBV12-4 and TRBJ2-7; perhaps TRBD1 as D (6 bases). V lost 5 bases to trimming and J lost 3 bases, with 8 bases between them. The CDR3 spans 12 residues. The CDR3 sequence is CASSGDIYEQYF. CDR3 DNA: TGTGCCAGCAGTGGGGACATCTACGAGCAGTACTTC.

The chain combines TRBV27 with TRBJ2-3; 13 bases are shared with TRBD2. Germline CDR1 reads MNHEY; CDR2 reads SMNVEV (reference sequence). The CDR3 length is 18 residues. V gave up 5 bases and J gave up 0 bases; unmatched junction bases: 8. The CDR3 region is CASSPGLAGAYSTDTQYF. CDR3 coding DNA: TGTGCCAGCAGTCCCGGACTAGCGGGGGCCTATAGCACAGATACGCAGTATTTT.

The chain recombines TRBV20-1 with TRBJ1-1, with D unresolved. V was shortened by 6 bases and J by 1 base, with 9 bases between the two germline ends. The CDR3 spans 12 residues. CDR1 is DFQATT and CDR2 is SNEGSKA in the germline V gene (reference sequence). The CDR3 sequence is CSAEGGNTEAFF. The CDR3 nucleotides read TGCAGTGCCGAGGGAGGGAACACTGAAGCTTTCTTT.

There are a few counts of this clonotype. The chain combines TRBV20-1 with TRBJ2-3; 7 bases map to TRBD2. CDR1 and CDR2 (germline): DFQATT, SNEGSKA (reference sequence). The CDR3 loop spans 15 amino acids. The V and J ends lost 1 base and 3 bases, in that order; junction bases with no gene match: 7. DNA of the CDR3: TGCAGTGCTAGAGCCGGGGGGTCCAAGACAGATACGCAGTATTTT. Protein sequence: CSARAGGSKTDTQYF.

The chain links TRBV12-3 or TRBV12-4 to TRBJ1-2, with D hard to call. Deletions cut 6 bases from V and 4 bases from J, with 15 bases between. The CDR3 covers 14 residues. The CDR3 sequence is CASSPTGASYGYTF. Here the CDR3 DNA reads TGTGCCAGCAGCCCTACGGGAGCTAGCTATGGCTACACCTTC.

The chain uses TRBV19 and TRBJ1-6; D gene uncertain. This CDR3 has 13 residues. Per the germline V gene, CDR1 is LNHDA and CDR2 is SQIVND (reference sequence). Deletions cut 4 bases from V and 8 bases from J, with 9 bases between. CDR3 in amino acids: CASSKEVDSPLHF. The CDR3 region has the DNA TGTGCCAGTAGTAAAGAGGTGGATTCACCCCTCCACTTT.

This clonotype has just a few counts. The rearrangement joins TRBV24-1 to TRBJ1-5; no clear D gene. The CDR3 totals 16 residues. Between the trimmed V and J ends, which lost 9 bases and 5 bases, there was a span of 22 bases. Germline V CDR1 and CDR2: KGHDR, SFDVKD. CDR3 in amino acids: CATGEPLRGWDQPQHF. In DNA form, the CDR3 reads TGTGCCACCGGGGAACCTTTAAGAGGGTGGGATCAGCCCCAGCATTTT.

This clonotype has more than one count but fewer than ten. This chain joins TRBV24-1 and TRBJ2-5; TRBD1 might be the D (6 bases). CDR3 length: 12 amino acids. In germline, CDR1 is KGHDR, CDR2 SFDVKD. The V end lost 12 bases, the J end lost 1 base, and 11 bases lay between the germline ends. The CDR3 region has the DNA TGTGCCCCTCGGGACACCCAAGAGACCCAGTACTTC. As protein: CAPRDTQETQYF.

This rearrangement joins TRBV20-1 to TRBJ1-1; 8 positions match TRBD1. CDR3 length: 15 residues. V shed 0 bases, J shed 4 bases, and the junction held 7 bases outside the gene matches. CDR1 and CDR2 (germline): DFQATT, SNEGSKA (reference sequence). The CDR3 spells CSARDFQGAGTEAFF. DNA for the CDR3: TGCAGTGCTAGAGATTTTCAGGGGGCGGGCACTGAAGCTTTCTTT.

The chain is built from TRBV11-3 and TRBJ1-6, with D possibly being TRBD1 (6 bases). CDR3 length: 17 amino acids. Germline values: CDR1 SGHNT, CDR2 YENEEA. V was pared by 4 bases and J by 8 bases, with 21 bases between. The CDR3 spells CASSSSYRARGYSPLHF. The DNA for the CDR3 is TGTGCCAGCAGCTCCTCATACAGGGCTAGAGGGTATTCACCCCTCCACTTT.

This clonotype occurred once. This chain connects TRBV11-3 to TRBJ1-2; TRBD1 aligns across 10 bases. V lost 3 bases to trimming and J lost 6 bases; unmatched junction nucleotides: 1. Germline CDR1 is SGHNT and CDR2 is YENEEA. The CDR3 spans 13 residues. The CDR3 region is CASSFGQGDGYTF. The CDR3 DNA follows: TGTGCCAGCAGCTTCGGACAGGGGGATGGCTACACCTTC.

V usage is TRBV7-3 and J usage is TRBJ2-1; tentatively, D is TRBD2 (5 bases). The germline V gene has CDR1 SGHTA and CDR2 FQGTGA. V lost 6 bases to trimming and J lost 0 bases, with 21 bases between them. The CDR3 extends over 18 amino acids. The CDR3 sequence is CASSPTWMEESSYNEQFF. The CDR3 DNA reads as TGTGCCAGCAGTCCAACTTGGATGGAGGAGAGCTCCTACAATGAGCAGTTCTTC.

With regard to this clonotype: A read error may produce the germline difference seen at one junction end. V is TRBV7-9 and J is TRBJ2-2; the D gene is possibly TRBD1 (6 bases). CDR3 length equals 15 residues. Germline V gives CDR1 SEHNR, CDR2 FQNEAQ (reference sequence). The CDR3 coding sequence is TGTGCCGGCAGCTTAGTGGCAGGGGTGGCCGGGGAGCTGTTTTTT. This sequence encodes CAGSLVAGVAGELFF.

The chain combines TRBV6-1 with TRBJ2-7; the D is unclear. In germline, CDR1 is MNHNS, CDR2 SASEGT. The V end lost 4 bases, the J end lost 0 bases, and 13 bases lay between the germline ends. The CDR3 sequence is 15 residues long. Written as DNA, the CDR3 is TGTGCCAGCAGTGGTCAAGGTACAAGCTCCTACGAGCAGTACTTC. Residues: CASSGQGTSSYEQYF.

As for this clonotype: A junction boundary mismatches the germline segment, possibly from a read error. This rearrangement joins TRBV6-5 to TRBJ1-5; D is possibly TRBD1 (5 bases). The germline V gene encodes CDR1 MNHEY and CDR2 SVGAGI. The CDR3 loop spans 13 amino acids. The CDR3 protein is CAGSYSREGPQHF. The CDR3 DNA sequence: TGTGCCGGCAGTTACTCCAGGGAGGGCCCCCAGCATTTT.